Below, 8 T cell receptor beta chains from the same sample are listed, as sequenced in a study of cytomegalovirus exposure and HLA in healthy donors. The PCR used 60 Vbeta and 13 Jbeta primers. Measured with immunoSEQ multiplex PCR; TCRdb has only the in-frame clones, and not every one. The data show some 120,000 clones, roughly 80% seen once. Sequencing was performed on PBMCs. The receptors were sampled from a female donor in good health and CMV-seronegative.

The chain carries TRBV6-5 and TRBJ2-7; D is ambiguous. V lost 10 bases, J lost 1 base, and 8 bases lay in between. Germline V gene sequence: CDR1 MNHEY, CDR2 SVGAGI. The CDR3 contains 11 residues. This chain's CDR3 is CATGQSYEQYF. As DNA, the CDR3 is TGTGCCACAGGTCAATCCTACGAGCAGTACTTC.

V and J are TRBV5-1 and TRBJ2-3, with D perhaps TRBD1 (5 bases). Per the germline V gene, CDR1 is SGHRS and CDR2 is YFSETQ. The V gene lost 2 bases and the J gene lost 5 bases, with 12 bases spanning the gap. CDR3 length: 14 amino acids. The DNA of the CDR3 is TGCGCCAGCAGCTTCGGTCAGGGTGAAGATACGCAGTATTTT. Protein sequence: CASSFGQGEDTQYF.

V gene TRBV9 combines with J gene TRBJ1-1, with D possibly TRBD1 on 5 matching bases. The CDR3 totals 14 residues. Trimming removed 4 bases from V and 4 bases from J, with 14 bases in between. Germline V gene lookup returns CDR1 SGDLS and CDR2 YYNGEE. The CDR3 region has the DNA TGTGCCAGCAGCTTTTCAGGGAAAATCACTGAAGCTTTCTTT. It yields the protein CASSFSGKITEAFF.

Only one count was recorded for this clone. The gene calls are TRBV4-3 and TRBJ1-2; no clear D. Per the germline V gene, CDR1 is LGHNA and CDR2 is YSLEER. V shed 0 bases and J shed 8 bases, with 16 bases lying between them. The CDR3 covers 15 residues. The CDR3 loop is CASSQDFAGSGGYTF. The CDR3 region has the DNA TGCGCCAGCAGCCAAGATTTCGCGGGAAGTGGCGGCTACACCTTC.

This clone was seen just once. CDR3 protein: CASSSTLSTTNEQFF. The CDR3 region has the DNA TGTGCCAGCAGCTCCACACTATCAACTACAAATGAGCAGTTCTTC. The rearrangement uses TRBV7-9 and TRBJ2-1, with unresolved D. Germline values: CDR1 SEHNR, CDR2 FQNEAQ (reference sequence). This CDR3 is 15 amino acids long. The V gene lost 4 bases and the J gene lost 7 bases, with 17 bases spanning the gap.

The V call is TRBV19, the J call TRBJ1-2, with TRBD1 identical over 7 bases. Losses at the gene ends were 6 bases for V and 8 bases for J; bases not matched to a gene: 15. The germline V gene encodes CDR1 LNHDA and CDR2 SQIVND (reference sequence). This CDR3 contains 15 residues. The CDR3 region has the DNA TGTGCCAGTAGGAGGCAAGACAGGGCCCAAGAGGGCTACACCTTC. Amino acids: CASRRQDRAQEGYTF.

This chain links TRBV7-2 with TRBJ2-5, with 11 nucleotides matching TRBD2. From germline, CDR1 is SGHTA and CDR2 FQGNSA. Trimming took 2 bases from V and 5 from J; bases not matched to a gene: 1. The CDR3 extends over 14 amino acids. As DNA, the CDR3 is TGTGCCAGCAGCTTATCTAGCGGGGGGGAGACCCAGTACTTC. Its translation is CASSLSSGGETQYF.

The V call is TRBV2, the J call TRBJ1-2; 9 nucleotides align to TRBD1. CDR1 is SNHLY, CDR2 FYNNEI, per germline. The CDR3 contains 13 residues. The V gene end was trimmed by 8 bases and the J gene end by 8 bases; junction bases not matched to a gene: 9. The CDR3 region has the DNA TGTGCCAGCTCCTCGCCGGGACAGGGAGGCTACACCTTC. As protein: CASSSPGQGGYTF.